This T cell receptor beta chain was observed in a study of blood T cell repertoires in COVID-19. In the study overall: Sites in the United States, Italy and Spain provided acute and convalescent COVID-19 samples.

The repertoire was sequenced with immunoSEQ multiplex PCR; TCRdb's copy has only in-frame clones and lacks some. The sample has some 250,000 clones; over 80% are singletons. The clonotype comes from a human donor in a cohort exposed to, infected with or recovered from COVID-19 (not recorded which). The donor label of this sample is uncertain. The source material was PBMCs or T cells enriched from blood (not recorded which).

The CDR3 spells CASSIQGSYNSPLHF. Here the CDR3 DNA reads TGTGCCAGTAGTATTCAGGGTTCGTATAATTCACCCCTCCACTTT. This sequence joins TRBV19 and TRBJ1-6; D might be TRBD1 (5 bases). V was clipped by 3 bases and J by 4 bases, with 10 bases between them. The length of the CDR3 is 15 residues. The V gene's germline CDR1 is LNHDA and CDR2 SQIVND (reference sequence).